The clone carrying this T cell receptor beta chain was recorded a few times. Assay used: immunoSEQ multiplex PCR; TCRdb lists only in-frame clones, some missing. Of about 18,000 clones detected, 75% to 80% appear once; the ten largest clones hold approximately 14%. The data were taken from a study of OX40 agonist ivuxolimab in advanced cancers. Study information: Earlier anti-PD-1, anti-PD-L1 or anti-CTLA-4 therapy was permitted; around 40% had received some. One patient with hepatocellular carcinoma and two with cutaneous melanoma, three in all, had partial responses.

V lost 11 bases and J lost 2, with 15 bases in between. The CDR3 is 13 amino acids. Germline-derived CDR1 and CDR2 are LNHDA and SQIVND (reference sequence). The V call is TRBV19, the J call TRBJ2-5, with D tentatively TRBD2 (7 bases). Sequencing was performed on CD4+ or CD8+ T cells sorted from blood, taken in a trial of the OX40 agonist ivuxolimab. The sequence derives from an adult with an advanced solid tumor such as melanoma, head and neck, liver or kidney cancer. CDR3: CASSGGRQETQYF. CDR3 DNA: TGTGCCTCCTCGGGGGGCCGTCAAGAGACCCAGTACTTC.